These 16 T cell receptor beta chains share one sample of origin, sequenced in a study of shared clonotypes between healthy human individuals. Measured with immunoSEQ multiplex PCR; TCRdb has only the in-frame clones, and not every one. Among around 980,000 clones listed, 75% to 85% were seen once. Sample: memory CD4+ T cells from PBMCs. As to subset: CD45RA-negative fraction. The source is a man between 18 and 29 years old in good health. Some clones in this sample may be carry-over from other donors' samples.

CDR3 residues: CASSEWRDVNIQYF. In nucleotides, the CDR3 is TGTGCCAGCAGTGAGTGGAGGGATGTGAACATTCAGTACTTC. J is TRBJ2-4 and V is TRBV2; the D gene is possibly TRBD2 (6 bases). Trimming shortened V by 3 bases and J by 7 bases, and 13 bases separated the two germline ends. CDR1 is SNHLY and CDR2 is FYNNEI in the germline V gene. This CDR3 region has 14 residues.

The chain has TRBV29-1 and TRBJ1-1; TRBD1 agrees at 11 bases. With V trimmed by 7 bases and J by 5 bases, 6 bases remained unmatched. Germline V lookup: CDR1 SQVTM, CDR2 ANQGSEA. This CDR3 has 13 residues. CDR3 in DNA: TGCAGCGCTGGGACAGGGGGTAGGACTGAAGCTTTCTTT. Its translation: CSAGTGGRTEAFF.

The chain couples TRBV5-1 to TRBJ2-5; D remains ambiguous. V lost 4 bases, J lost 1 base, and 8 bases lay in between. Per germline, CDR1 SGHRS and CDR2 YFSETQ. There are 13 residues in the CDR3. The CDR3 loop reads CASSPIPQETQYF. The CDR3 region has the DNA TGCGCCAGCAGCCCGATTCCCCAAGAGACCCAGTACTTC. The complete variable domain, with remaining parts taken from reference TRBV5-1 and TRBJ2-5, reads KAGVTQTPRYLIKTRGQQVTLSCSPISGHRSVSWYQQTPGQGLQFLFEYFSETQRNKGNFPGRFSGRQFSNSRSEMNVSTLELGDSALYLCASSPIPQETQYFGPGTRLLVL.

V is TRBV5-1 and J is TRBJ1-3; D not resolved. V lost 4 bases to trimming and J lost 3 bases, with 17 bases between them. CDR3 size: 16 residues. Germline V gene data show CDR1 as SGHRS and CDR2 as YFSETQ. CDR3 sequence reads: CASSLSGPLGGNTIYF. CDR3 DNA sequence: TGCGCCAGCAGCCTTTCCGGGCCCCTGGGTGGAAACACCATATATTTT.

The chain couples TRBV28 to TRBJ2-3, with 7 bases lining up with TRBD1. The CDR3 spans 11 residues. The germline V gene has CDR1 MDHEN and CDR2 SYDVKM. J gave up 13 bases and V 6 bases, and 7 bases lay outside the gene matches. The CDR3 reads CASSRPGQKYF. The CDR3 DNA reads as TGTGCCAGCAGCCGTCCGGGACAGAAGTATTTT.

This clone has just one count. The chain employs TRBV7-9 and TRBJ2-7, with D possibly TRBD1 on 6 matching bases. Between the trimmed V and J ends, which lost 5 bases and 0 bases, there was a span of 14 bases. The CDR3 is made up of 15 amino acids. CDR1 and CDR2 (germline): SEHNR, FQNEAQ (reference sequence). The CDR3 DNA sequence: TGTGCCAGCAGCGCACAGGGTCCCTACTCCTACGAGCAGTACTTC. This codes for CASSAQGPYSYEQYF. Full variable domain (rest looked up from reference TRBV7-9 and TRBJ2-7): DTGVSQNPRHKITKRGQNVTFRCDPISEHNRLYWYRQTLGQGPEFLTYFQNEAQLEKSRLLSDRFSAERPKGSFSTLEIQRTEQGDSAMYLCASSAQGPYSYEQYFGPGTRLTVT.

This clone appeared many times. The V gene is TRBV28, the J gene TRBJ2-3, with 8 nucleotides matching TRBD2. After removal of 5 bases from V and 2 bases from J, the junction contained 18 bases not matched to a gene. Looked up from germline, CDR1 is MDHEN and CDR2 is SYDVKM. The CDR3 loop spans 19 amino acids. In DNA form, the CDR3 reads TGTGCCAGCAGTCCCAATGTATGGGCGGGAGGAAAGAACACAGATACGCAGTATTTT. Translation gives CASSPNVWAGGKNTDTQYF.

In this sample, this clone turned up once. The V gene is TRBV4-1, the J gene TRBJ2-2; D uncertain. Trimming removed 0 bases from V and 15 bases from J, with 11 bases in between. CDR1 is MGHRA, CDR2 YSYEKL, per germline. CDR3 length: 12 residues. CDR3 loop: CASSQEGVRMFF. In nucleotides, the CDR3 is TGCGCCAGCAGCCAAGAGGGCGTTCGGATGTTTTTT.

V and J are TRBV9 and TRBJ2-6, with D possibly TRBD1 on 6 matching bases. Trimming shortened V by 0 bases and J by 7 bases, and 11 bases separated the two germline ends. Germline V gene data show CDR1 as SGDLS and CDR2 as YYNGEE. The CDR3 is 15 amino acids. CDR3 in amino acids: CASSVASGTANVLTF. The CDR3 DNA is TGTGCCAGCAGCGTAGCTTCTGGGACAGCCAACGTCCTGACTTTC. Full variable domain (outside the CDR3, taken from reference TRBV9 and TRBJ2-6): DSGVTQTPKHLITATGQRVTLRCSPRSGDLSVYWYQQSLDQGLQFLIQYYNGEERAKGNILERFSAQQFPDLHSELNLSSLELGDSALYFCASSVASGTANVLTFGAGSRLTVL.

The CDR3 DNA follows: TGCGCCAGCACCCTGGGAGATCCCTACAATGAGCAGTTCTTC. Translating it yields CASTLGDPYNEQFF. This rearrangement joins TRBV5-1 to TRBJ2-1; the D gene is possibly TRBD2 (5 bases). The CDR3 has 14 amino acids. Germline V gene sequence: CDR1 SGHRS, CDR2 YFSETQ. Trimming shortened V by 6 bases and J by 2 bases, and 12 bases separated the two germline ends.

The chain couples TRBV5-1 to TRBJ1-2, with D unresolved. The CDR3 runs 13 residues. CDR1 is SGHRS and CDR2 is YFSETQ in the germline V gene. V lost 4 bases and J 4 bases, leaving 11 bases between the germline ends. In DNA form, the CDR3 reads TGCGCCAGCAGCCAGCGGGAGGGCTATGGCTACACCTTC. Protein sequence: CASSQREGYGYTF.

The V call is TRBV7-3, the J call TRBJ2-7, with unresolved D. Germline CDR1 and CDR2: SGHTA and FQGTGA. Between the trimmed V and J ends, which lost 0 bases and 6 bases, there was a span of 12 bases. CDR3 size: 14 residues. The CDR3 DNA reads TGTGCCAGCAGCTTAACTTCGGCGAGGACCGAGCAGTACTTC. Translation: CASSLTSARTEQYF.

The rearrangement links TRBV19 to TRBJ1-2, with D unclear. CDR3 length: 16 residues. V lost 3 bases to trimming and J lost 0 bases, with 14 bases between them. The V gene's germline CDR1 is LNHDA and CDR2 SQIVND (reference sequence). CDR3 loop: CASSIGRRNSNYGYTF. The CDR3 bases are TGTGCCAGTAGTATCGGCAGGAGAAATTCTAACTATGGCTACACCTTC.

V is TRBV18 and J is TRBJ1-1; D may be TRBD1 (6 bases). The CDR3 has 14 amino acids. V lost 6 bases and J 2 bases, leaving 13 bases between the germline ends. Germline V gives CDR1 KGHSH, CDR2 LQKENI. CDR3 nucleotides: TGTGCCAGCTCGCAAAACAGGGTTAACACTGAAGCTTTCTTT. Translation gives CASSQNRVNTEAFF.

V is TRBV5-1 and J is TRBJ2-5; a weak D match, TRBD2 (6 bases). V gave up 4 bases and J gave up 4 bases, with 17 bases separating them. The CDR3 is 15 residues long. Germline assignment: CDR1 SGHRS and CDR2 YFSETQ. The CDR3 here is CASSNGPRGIETQYF. In nucleotides, the CDR3 is TGCGCCAGCAGCAACGGCCCCCGGGGGATAGAGACCCAGTACTTC.

The rearrangement links TRBV27 to TRBJ2-7; TRBD2 matches at 16 bases. Per the germline V gene, CDR1 is MNHEY and CDR2 is SMNVEV (reference sequence). The CDR3 is 21 residues long. V gave up 2 bases and J gave up 6 bases; unmatched junction bases: 19. CDR3 residues: CASSLTQTPGLAGGRSLEQYF. The CDR3 bases are TGTGCCAGCAGTTTAACCCAAACTCCGGGACTAGCGGGAGGGAGGTCCCTCGAGCAGTACTTC.